The source of this TCR beta chain is a study of control samples from healthy donors and cancer patients. TCRdb's table, derived via immunoSEQ multiplex PCR, lists solely in-frame clones and lacks some. The table lists about 190,000 clones, roughly nine tenths of them singletons. Trimming stripped 6 bases from V and 4 bases from J, with 7 bases between. This CDR3 region has 11 residues. From germline, CDR1 is SGHDN and CDR2 FVKESK. The clonotype comes from a man aged 30-40 years in good health. The chain couples TRBV14 to TRBJ2-7; D not certain. The sample was blood. Here the CDR3 reads CASSRQYEQYF. The CDR3 DNA follows: TGTGCCAGCAGTAGGCAATACGAGCAGTACTTC.